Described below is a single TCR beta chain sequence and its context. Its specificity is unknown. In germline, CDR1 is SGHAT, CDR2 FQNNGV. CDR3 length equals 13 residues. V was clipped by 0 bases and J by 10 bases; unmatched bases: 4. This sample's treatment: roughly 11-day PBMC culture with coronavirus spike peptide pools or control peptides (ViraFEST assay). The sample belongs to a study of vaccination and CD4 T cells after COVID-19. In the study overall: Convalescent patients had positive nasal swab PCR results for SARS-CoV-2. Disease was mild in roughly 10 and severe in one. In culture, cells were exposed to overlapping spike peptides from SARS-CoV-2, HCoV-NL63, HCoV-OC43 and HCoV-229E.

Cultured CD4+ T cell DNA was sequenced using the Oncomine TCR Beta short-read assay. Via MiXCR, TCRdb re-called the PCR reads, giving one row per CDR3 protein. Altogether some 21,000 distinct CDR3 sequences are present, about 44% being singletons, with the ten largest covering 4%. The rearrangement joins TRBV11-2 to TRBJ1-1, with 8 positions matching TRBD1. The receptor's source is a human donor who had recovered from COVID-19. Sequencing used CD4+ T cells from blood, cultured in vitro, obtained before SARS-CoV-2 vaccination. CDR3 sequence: CASSLDRQGLAFF. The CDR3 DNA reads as TGTGCCAGCAGCTTAGACCGACAGGGGCTAGCTTTCTTT.